The source of this T cell receptor (beta chain) is a study of lymphopenia after photon versus proton radiotherapy (dated by TCRdb to between 2019 and 2020). At the level of the whole study: The study compared the immunological effects of photon versus proton radiation therapy in patients with gastrointestinal tumors who developed high-grade lymphopenia. The goal of the study was to describe how the two radiation modalities differ in their effects on the immune system. The cohort included about 18 patients with gastrointestinal tumors who developed lymphopenia after receiving either photon or proton therapy. Broad study findings and their caveats: Proton-treated patients stayed relatively stable during treatment, while photon-treated patients lost naive T cells and TCR diversity and gained effector/memory populations. Across the cohort, a larger post-nadir drop in TCR diversity was inversely correlated with overall survival time among patients who died. After the lymphocyte count nadir, repertoires from photon-treated patients showed oligoclonal expansion, particularly of CD8+ Temra cells, and this expansion drove the decline in diversity. The survival association was assessed only in patients who died, and the authors presented better survival with proton therapy as a possibility rather than a demonstrated result.

Library creation used the immunoSEQ multiplex PCR assay. Deep sequencing of rearranged TCR beta loci, alongside multiparametric flow cytometry, was used to profile T cell repertoires. TCRdb stores this immuneACCESS table with in-frame sequences only. Part of the clones is absent; in the studies checked, under half of the shortfall reflects unresolved V genes, and no reason is known for the rest. The sample records about 30,000 clones, around 94% of which are singletons. The ten largest clones represent about 0.66% of the sample. Comments on this clone: Its antigen is unknown. No much larger clone is present one base from it, and per-base qualities are unavailable.

Here the sequenced sample was peripheral blood, taken from a patient treated with photon-based radiotherapy. This clonotype was sampled from a woman in her fifties or sixties with cholangiocarcinoma.

The nucleotide sequence reads TGTGCCAGCAGCCCCGCGATAGCCGAGTATGGCTACACCTTC. This yields the protein CASSPAIAEYGYTF. Here the chain combines TRBV7-2 and TRBJ1-2, with the identity of the D gene unclear. V loses 5 bases of germline sequence and J loses 5 bases, and the interval between the two ends is 15 bases. The CDR3 sequence holds 14 residues, the cysteine and phenylalanine included. The retained sequence is limited to the CDR3, 42 bases, with the frame set at the first base. CDR1 SGHTA and CDR2 FQGNSA are derived from the germline V gene.